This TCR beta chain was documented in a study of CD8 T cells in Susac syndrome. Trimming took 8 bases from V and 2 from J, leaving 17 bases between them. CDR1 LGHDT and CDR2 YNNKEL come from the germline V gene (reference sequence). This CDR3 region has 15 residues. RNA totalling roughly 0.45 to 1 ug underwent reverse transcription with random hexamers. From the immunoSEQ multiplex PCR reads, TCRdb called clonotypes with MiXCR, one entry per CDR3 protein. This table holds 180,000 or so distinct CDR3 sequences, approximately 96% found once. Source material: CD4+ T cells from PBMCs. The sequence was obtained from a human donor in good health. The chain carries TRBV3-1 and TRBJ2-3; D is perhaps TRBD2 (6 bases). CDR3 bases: TGTGCCAGCGTTCCCGGAGGGGCCCACACAGATACGCAGTATTTT. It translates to CASVPGGAHTDTQYF.